This is a list of T cell receptor beta chains from one sample in a study of CD8 T cells in ankylosing spondylitis. One entry per CDR3 protein results from TCRdb running MiXCR on the 5' RACE reads. The table shows 130,000 or so distinct CDR3 sequences, with 7% occurring only once. The specimen was blood, either unsorted or a sorted T cell fraction (not recorded which). These receptors were taken from a male donor with ankylosing spondylitis or in good health (not recorded which). The CDR3 runs from the conserved cysteine through the conserved F or W. The D gene is left open where the match is weak. Part of the rows lack a size; the others show once, few, many or a class for expanded clones.

size,V,J,D,DNA,CDR3
many,TRBV19,TRBJ1-2,TRBD1,TGTGCCAGTAGTACAGGGGGCGCTTGGATCGTCTATGGCTACACCTTC,CASSTGGAWIVYGYTF
many,TRBV10-3,TRBJ2-2,NA,TGTGCCATCATGGGTTTCCCCGGGGAGCTGTTTTTT,CAIMGFPGELFF
many,TRBV28,TRBJ2-2,NA,TGTGCCAGCAGTTTATCCGTAGGTCCCACCGGGGAGCTGTTTTTT,CASSLSVGPTGELFF
NA,TRBV7-2,TRBJ1-5,NA,TGTGCCAGCAGCTTAGGTTTACAGGGAGGTTTGGATTTT,CASSLGLQGGLDF
NA,TRBV7-3,TRBJ2-2,NA,TGTGCCAGCAGCTTAACAGTCAGCACCGGGGAGCTGTTTTTT,CASSLTVSTGELFF
many,TRBV11-2,TRBJ2-1,TRBD1,TGTGCCAGCAGCTTAGAGGGCAGGGGGCTTGAGCAGTTCTTC,CASSLEGRGLEQFF
many,TRBV3-1,TRBJ2-7,NA,TGTGCCAGCAGCCCCTCCGCGGGACCGCAAACCGACGAGCAGTACTTC,CASSPSAGPQTDEQYF
many,TRBV29-1,TRBJ2-7,NA,TGCAGCGTTGCCTCAGGGTTTTACTACGAGCAGTACTTC,CSVASGFYYEQYF
many,TRBV7-2,TRBJ2-7,NA,TGTGCCAGCAGCCAACCGGGACAAATCTACGAGCAGTACTTC,CASSQPGQIYEQYF
many,TRBV20-1,TRBJ1-5,NA,TGCAGTGCCCAACCAGGGGCCGGGGGGGTGCCCCAGCATTTT,CSAQPGAGGVPQHF